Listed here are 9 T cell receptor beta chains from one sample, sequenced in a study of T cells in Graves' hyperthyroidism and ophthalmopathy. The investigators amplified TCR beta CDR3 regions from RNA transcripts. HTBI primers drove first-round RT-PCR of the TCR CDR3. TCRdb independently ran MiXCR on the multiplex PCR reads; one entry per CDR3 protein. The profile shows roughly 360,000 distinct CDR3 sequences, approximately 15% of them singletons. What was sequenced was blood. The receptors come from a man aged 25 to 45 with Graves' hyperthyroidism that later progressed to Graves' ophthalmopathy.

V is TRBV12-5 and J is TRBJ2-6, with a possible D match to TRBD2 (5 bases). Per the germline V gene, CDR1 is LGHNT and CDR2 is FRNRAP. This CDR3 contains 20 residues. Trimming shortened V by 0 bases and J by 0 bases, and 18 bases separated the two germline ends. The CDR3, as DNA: TGTGCTAGTGGTTTGGTACTAGGTGTAGGAGATCTCTCTGGGGCCAACGTCCTGACTTTC. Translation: CASGLVLGVGDLSGANVLTF.

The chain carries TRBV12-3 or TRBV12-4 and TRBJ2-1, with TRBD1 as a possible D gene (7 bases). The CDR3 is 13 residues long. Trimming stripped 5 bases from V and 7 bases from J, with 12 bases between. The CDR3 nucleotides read TGTGCCAGCAGTCCGACAGGGAGGAATGAGCAGTTCTTC. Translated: CASSPTGRNEQFF.

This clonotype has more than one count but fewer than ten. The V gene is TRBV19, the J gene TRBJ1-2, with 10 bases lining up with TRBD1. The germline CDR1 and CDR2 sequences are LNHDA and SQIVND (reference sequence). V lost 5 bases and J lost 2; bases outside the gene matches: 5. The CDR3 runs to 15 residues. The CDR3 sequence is CASSVRDRGNYGYTF. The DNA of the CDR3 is TGTGCCAGTAGTGTCCGGGACAGGGGAAACTATGGCTACACCTTC.

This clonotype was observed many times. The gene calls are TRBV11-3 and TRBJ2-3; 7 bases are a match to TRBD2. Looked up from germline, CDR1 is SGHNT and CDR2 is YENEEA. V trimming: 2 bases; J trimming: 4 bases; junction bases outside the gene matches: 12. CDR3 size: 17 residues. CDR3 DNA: TGTGCCAGCAGCTTACCCCGGAGGCGGGGGTATCCAGATACGCAGTATTTT. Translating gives CASSLPRRRGYPDTQYF.

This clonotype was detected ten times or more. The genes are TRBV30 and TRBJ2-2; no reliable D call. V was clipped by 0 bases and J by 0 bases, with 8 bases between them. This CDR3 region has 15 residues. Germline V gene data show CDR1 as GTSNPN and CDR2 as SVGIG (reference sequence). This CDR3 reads CAWSVSPANTGELFF. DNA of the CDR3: TGTGCCTGGAGTGTATCCCCCGCGAACACCGGGGAGCTGTTTTTT.

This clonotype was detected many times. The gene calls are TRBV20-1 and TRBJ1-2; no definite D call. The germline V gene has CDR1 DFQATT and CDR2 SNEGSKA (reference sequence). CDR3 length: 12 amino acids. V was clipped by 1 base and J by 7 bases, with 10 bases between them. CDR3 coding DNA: TGCAGTGCTAGAGGGAGGGTTGGTGGCTACACCTTC. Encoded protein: CSARGRVGGYTF.

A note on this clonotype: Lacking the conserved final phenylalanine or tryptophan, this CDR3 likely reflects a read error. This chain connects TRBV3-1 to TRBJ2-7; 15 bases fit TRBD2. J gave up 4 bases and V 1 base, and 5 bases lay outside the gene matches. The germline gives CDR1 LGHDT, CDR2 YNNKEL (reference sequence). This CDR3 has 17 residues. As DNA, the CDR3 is TGTGCCAGCAGCCAAGGTGGACTAGCGGGGGGGCCGTACGAGCAGTACCTC. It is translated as CASSQGGLAGGPYEQYL.

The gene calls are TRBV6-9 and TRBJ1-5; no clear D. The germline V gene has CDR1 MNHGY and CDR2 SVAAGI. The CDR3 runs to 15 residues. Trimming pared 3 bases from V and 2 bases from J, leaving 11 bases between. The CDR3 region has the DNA TGTGCCAGCAGTTACCTCTCTTCTGGCAATCAGCCCCAGCATTTT. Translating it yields CASSYLSSGNQPQHF.

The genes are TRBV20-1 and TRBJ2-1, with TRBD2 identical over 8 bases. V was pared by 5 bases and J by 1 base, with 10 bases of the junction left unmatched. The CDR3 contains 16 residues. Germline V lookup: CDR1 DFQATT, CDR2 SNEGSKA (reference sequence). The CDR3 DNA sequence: TGCAGTGCTCCAGCGGGGGTTATCGTTTCCTACAATGAGCAGTTCTTC. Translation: CSAPAGVIVSYNEQFF.